The 27 T cell receptor beta chains below all came from one sample that was sequenced in a study of blood T cell repertoires in COVID-19. Repertoires were generated with immunoSEQ multiplex PCR, while TCRdb's copy carries only in-frame clones and drops some. The sample lists about 150,000 clones; 84% were seen once. The sample taken for sequencing was peripheral blood. All receptors come from a woman aged 50 to 60 with acute or convalescent COVID-19.

This CDR3 is CASSVGGSVNEKLFF. The CDR3 DNA reads TGTGCCAGCAGCGTAGGTGGGAGCGTTAATGAAAAACTGTTTTTT. This chain links TRBV9 with TRBJ1-4; the D is unclear. Germline V gene data show CDR1 as SGDLS and CDR2 as YYNGEE. The CDR3 runs to 15 residues. Trimming took off 0 bases at V and 4 bases at J, with 10 bases between the two ends.

In this sample, this clone turned up once. This chain links TRBV5-1 with TRBJ2-5; D not certain. This CDR3 comprises 14 residues. Germline assignment: CDR1 SGHRS and CDR2 YFSETQ. V gave up 0 bases and J gave up 2 bases, with 8 bases separating them. The CDR3 protein is CASSLDAAQETQYF. DNA of the CDR3: TGCGCCAGCAGCTTGGATGCAGCGCAAGAGACCCAGTACTTC.

CDR3 nucleotides: TGTGCCAGCAGTGGCGGACAGTCCGGCAATCAGCCCCAGCATTTT. Its translation: CASSGGQSGNQPQHF. The gene calls are TRBV2 and TRBJ1-5; D might be TRBD1 (6 bases). The V gene lost 4 bases and the J gene lost 2 bases, with 12 bases spanning the gap. CDR3 length: 15 amino acids. Germline CDR1 SNHLY, CDR2 FYNNEI. The full variable domain, with the rest looked up from reference TRBV2 and TRBJ1-5, is EPEVTQTPSHQVTQMGQEVILRCVPISNHLYFYWYRQILGQKVEFLVSFYNNEISEKSEIFDDQFSVERPDGSNFTLKIRSTKLEDSAMYFCASSGGQSGNQPQHFGDGTRLSIL.

The rearrangement joins TRBV6-2 or TRBV6-3 to TRBJ1-6; no definite D call. This CDR3 comprises 13 residues. Germline CDR1 and CDR2: MNHEY and SVGEGT. V was shortened by 4 bases and J by 11 bases, with 12 bases between the two germline ends. The CDR3 loop is CASSLDWSPPLHF. CDR3 bases: TGTGCCAGCAGTTTGGACTGGTCGCCACCCCTCCACTTT.

The CDR3 loop reads CASSRAPELTYNSPLHF. CDR3 nucleotides: TGTGCCAGCAGTCGAGCCCCGGAGCTGACCTATAATTCACCCCTCCACTTT. The chain combines TRBV14 with TRBJ1-6; D uncertain. Deletions cut 6 bases from V and 2 bases from J, with 17 bases between. This CDR3 has 17 residues. In germline, CDR1 is SGHDN, CDR2 FVKESK. The complete variable domain, with remaining parts taken from reference TRBV14 and TRBJ1-6, reads EAGVTQFPSHSVIEKGQTVTLRCDPISGHDNLYWYRRVMGKEIKFLLHFVKESKQDESGMPNNRFLAERTGGTYSTLKVQPAELEDSGVYFCASSRAPELTYNSPLHFGNGTRLTVT.

The CDR3 nucleotides are TGTGCCACCAGTGGGTCTACCGAGACCCAGTACTTC. It encodes CATSGSTETQYF. V is TRBV24-1 and J is TRBJ2-5; D ambiguous. CDR3 size: 12 residues. Germline V gives CDR1 KGHDR, CDR2 SFDVKD. Trimming shortened V by 5 bases and J by 5 bases, and 8 bases separated the two germline ends.

The chain has TRBV7-2 and TRBJ1-2; D not certain. The V end was cut by 5 bases, the J end by 5 bases, with 18 bases between. The germline V gene has CDR1 SGHTA and CDR2 FQGNSA. CDR3 size: 15 residues. DNA of the CDR3: TGTGCCAGCAGCCCCCGGAGGAGCCGGGATTATGGCTACACCTTC. Translation: CASSPRRSRDYGYTF.

The rearrangement joins TRBV11-2 to TRBJ1-1; tentatively, D is TRBD1 (5 bases). The CDR3 contains 13 residues. Trimming removed 1 base from V and 6 bases from J, with 9 bases in between. CDR1 and CDR2 from the germline V gene are SGHAT and FQNNGV. CDR3 loop: CASSLAGPAEAFF. CDR3 sequence (DNA): TGTGCCAGCAGCTTAGCAGGGCCCGCTGAAGCTTTCTTT.

The J gene is TRBJ1-2, the V gene TRBV5-1; 7 bases fit TRBD1. Germline values: CDR1 SGHRS, CDR2 YFSETQ. The CDR3 loop spans 16 amino acids. The V segment lost 1 base and the J segment 2 bases; nucleotides outside the gene matches: 8. The DNA of the CDR3 is TGCGCCAGCAGCTTGTCGCAGGGGGTCGGGAACTATGGCTACACCTTC. Residues: CASSLSQGVGNYGYTF.

This clone was seen repeatedly, ten times or more. The rearrangement uses TRBV7-8 and TRBJ2-7, with 8 positions matching TRBD1. The CDR3 extends over 15 amino acids. With V trimmed by 1 base and J by 3 bases, 5 bases remained unmatched. Per the germline V gene, CDR1 is SGHVS and CDR2 is FQNEAQ. The CDR3 bases are TGTGCCAGCAGCTTAGGCAGGGGGCGAATCTACGAGCAGTACTTC. The encoded protein is CASSLGRGRIYEQYF.

This sequence joins TRBV19 and TRBJ2-2; TRBD2 is a possible D gene (7 bases). Germline V gene data show CDR1 as LNHDA and CDR2 as SQIVND (reference sequence). Trimming cost V 7 bases and J 5 bases, with 17 bases left between them. The CDR3 is 15 residues long. The DNA for the CDR3 is TGTGCCAGTAACACCGTACAGGGAGGGACCGGGGAGCTGTTTTTT. This gives the protein CASNTVQGGTGELFF. Combining the CDR3 with reference TRBV19 and TRBJ2-2 gives the whole variable domain DGGITQSPKYLFRKEGQNVTLSCEQNLNHDAMYWYRQDPGQGLRLIYYSQIVNDFQKGDIAEGYSVSREKKESFPLTVTSAQKNPTAFYLCASNTVQGGTGELFFGEGSRLTVL.

The chain couples TRBV6-4 to TRBJ2-5; 11 bases agree with TRBD1. Germline V gene sequence: CDR1 MRHNA, CDR2 SNTAGT. With V trimmed by 8 bases and J by 5 bases, 7 bases remained unmatched. The CDR3 extends over 14 amino acids. The CDR3 loop reads CASSRDRGDETQYF. The CDR3 DNA is TGTGCCAGCTCCCGGGACAGGGGGGACGAGACCCAGTACTTC.

The chain links TRBV28 to TRBJ2-7; 8 positions agree with TRBD1. J was trimmed by 2 bases and V by 5 bases; bases with no gene match: 5. The CDR3 totals 14 residues. CDR1 and CDR2 (germline): MDHEN, SYDVKM. The CDR3 DNA reads as TGTGCCAGCAGTCGGACAGGGCAAACCTACGAGCAGTACTTC. Its translation is CASSRTGQTYEQYF.

This rearrangement joins TRBV5-4 to TRBJ2-3, with 7 nucleotides matching TRBD2. The trim removed 4 bases at V and 4 bases at J, leaving 12 bases unmatched. The V gene's germline CDR1 is SGHNT and CDR2 YYREEE (reference sequence). There are 16 residues in the CDR3. The CDR3 sequence is CASSVASQGGADTQYF. The CDR3, as DNA: TGTGCCAGCAGCGTCGCCTCCCAGGGAGGGGCAGATACGCAGTATTTT.

This sequence joins TRBV5-1 and TRBJ2-1; D possibly corresponds to TRBD1 (5 bases). The germline V gene encodes CDR1 SGHRS and CDR2 YFSETQ. V lost 5 bases, J lost 5 bases, and 14 bases lay in between. This CDR3 is 14 amino acids long. CDR3 in amino acids: CASSGYRFNNEQFF. CDR3 in DNA: TGCGCCAGCAGTGGTTACAGGTTTAACAATGAGCAGTTCTTC.

J is TRBJ1-3 and V is TRBV7-6, with a weak D call TRBD1 (6 bases). The length of the CDR3 is 15 residues. From germline, CDR1 is SGHVS and CDR2 FNYEAQ. The ends were cut back, 2 bases at V and 2 bases at J, with 10 bases in the middle. The CDR3 is CASSLQQGPGNTIYF. Here the CDR3 DNA reads TGTGCCAGCAGCTTACAACAGGGCCCTGGAAACACCATATATTTT.

This clone appeared many times. This chain joins TRBV25-1 and TRBJ2-1, with 8 bases that match TRBD1. Trimming removed 5 bases from V and 10 bases from J; junction bases left unmatched: 13. The CDR3 extends over 15 amino acids. Per germline, CDR1 MGHDK and CDR2 SYGVNS. The CDR3 DNA reads TGTGCCAGCAGTCCTAGCAACAGGGGGAAGTACGAGCAGTTCTTC. The encoded protein is CASSPSNRGKYEQFF.

The rearrangement links TRBV3-1 (or the pseudogene TRBV3-2) to TRBJ2-4; perhaps TRBD2 as D (5 bases). V was trimmed by 3 bases and J by 7 bases, leaving 10 bases between them. The CDR3 is 13 residues long. Germline values: CDR1 LGHDT, CDR2 YNNKEL (reference sequence). CDR3 protein: CASSQISGNIQYF. The DNA of the CDR3 is TGTGCCAGCAGCCAGATTTCGGGGAACATTCAGTACTTC.

The chain uses TRBV2 and TRBJ2-7; D may be TRBD1 (5 bases). The CDR3 is 16 residues long. The V and J ends lost 0 bases and 2 bases respectively, with 14 bases between them. Looked up from germline, CDR1 is SNHLY and CDR2 is FYNNEI. CDR3 in amino acids: CASSEATGTKAYEQYF. For the CDR3, the DNA is TGTGCCAGCAGTGAAGCCACAGGCACGAAGGCCTACGAGCAGTACTTC.

The chain employs TRBV29-1 and TRBJ2-5; 10 positions agree with TRBD2. J gave up 6 bases and V 5 bases, and 6 bases lay outside the gene matches. Germline V gene data show CDR1 as SQVTM and CDR2 as ANQGSEA. This CDR3 region has 13 residues. The CDR3 reads CSVSSGSKKTQYF. CDR3 DNA: TGCAGCGTTTCTAGCGGGAGTAAAAAGACCCAGTACTTC.

This clone is a singleton in its sample. This chain uses TRBV5-4 with TRBJ2-7, with TRBD1 identical over 7 bases. The CDR3 contains 15 residues. V shed 4 bases and J 0 bases; nucleotides not matched to a gene: 7. Germline loops: CDR1 SGHNT, CDR2 YYREEE (reference sequence). The CDR3 protein is CASSTKGQISYEQYF. The CDR3 nucleotides are TGTGCCAGCAGCACAAAGGGACAGATCTCCTACGAGCAGTACTTC.

The chain is built from TRBV6-5 and TRBJ2-3, with TRBD1 matching over 7 bases. Trimming cost V 5 bases and J 2 bases; bases outside gene matches: 7. Germline V gene lookup returns CDR1 MNHEY and CDR2 SVGAGI. The CDR3 covers 15 residues. The CDR3, as DNA: TGTGCCAGCAGTCCTTGGGACAGCTTCACAGATACGCAGTATTTT. Translation gives CASSPWDSFTDTQYF.

The V and J genes are TRBV18 and TRBJ2-3; TRBD1 aligns across 7 bases. Germline lookup yields CDR1 KGHSH and CDR2 LQKENI. The CDR3 runs 14 residues. Unmatched junction bases numbered 4, after V lost 6 bases and J lost 1 base. CDR3 bases: TGTGCCAGCTCGCCAGGACAGGGCACAGATACGCAGTATTTT. It is translated as CASSPGQGTDTQYF.

This clone was observed a single time. This chain uses TRBV24-1 with TRBJ1-1; 7 bases map to TRBD1. V was clipped by 4 bases and J by 4 bases; unmatched bases: 5. This CDR3 is built from 14 residues. CDR1 and CDR2 (germline): KGHDR, SFDVKD. CDR3 amino acids: CATSDRGQSTEAFF. In DNA form, the CDR3 reads TGTGCCACCAGTGACCGGGGACAGTCCACTGAAGCTTTCTTT.

The rearrangement joins TRBV4-3 to TRBJ2-7, with TRBD2 matching over 12 bases. Germline CDR1 reads LGHNA; CDR2 reads YSLEER. V was clipped by 1 base and J by 4 bases; unmatched bases: 2. This CDR3 region has 15 residues. Here the CDR3 DNA reads TGCGCCAGCAGCCAAGGGCTAGCGGGGGGGTACGAGCAGTACTTC. Its protein is CASSQGLAGGYEQYF.

The chain has TRBV19 and TRBJ1-1; D gene unclear. Trimming took off 4 bases at V and 5 bases at J, with 11 bases between the two ends. Germline V gene sequence: CDR1 LNHDA, CDR2 SQIVND (reference sequence). This CDR3 has 13 amino acids. The CDR3 region has the DNA TGTGCCAGTAGTACGGCCACGGGGACTGAAGCTTTCTTT. Its translation is CASSTATGTEAFF. The complete variable domain, with remaining parts taken from reference TRBV19 and TRBJ1-1, reads DGGITQSPKYLFRKEGQNVTLSCEQNLNHDAMYWYRQDPGQGLRLIYYSQIVNDFQKGDIAEGYSVSREKKESFPLTVTSAQKNPTAFYLCASSTATGTEAFFGQGTRLTVV.

The genes are TRBV7-7 and TRBJ2-5; TRBD1 aligns across 8 bases. The J segment lost 5 bases and the V segment lost 1 base, leaving 6 bases of the junction unmatched. The CDR3 has 15 amino acids. The germline V gene has CDR1 SSHAT and CDR2 FNYEAQ (reference sequence). The chain's CDR3 is CASSLVGTGGETQYF. In DNA form, the CDR3 reads TGTGCCAGCAGCTTAGTGGGGACAGGAGGGGAGACCCAGTACTTC.